The present T cell receptor beta chain was sequenced within a study of control samples from healthy donors and cancer patients. The CDR3 has 12 amino acids. Deletions cut 8 bases from V and 5 bases from J, with 12 bases between. This clone was counted a single time. Sequencing used immunoSEQ multiplex PCR; TCRdb keeps in-frame clones, though not all of them. The data show approximately 100,000 clones, more than 85% seen once. The TCR was taken from a man aged 55 to 70 with lung cancer. This sequence joins TRBV12-3 or TRBV12-4 and TRBJ1-2; maybe TRBD1 (5 bases). Sequencing used PBMCs. CDR3 DNA sequence: TGTGCCAGCGGAACCGAGGGGTATGGCTACACCTTC. It translates to CASGTEGYGYTF.